The sequence of this TCR beta chain was determined in a study of early T cells in non-severe SARS-CoV-2 infection. The wider study: The chains were unpaired, and the sequenced material was bulk RNA from unsorted whole blood. General observations from the study: Database matching using VDJdb favored anti-spike CD8 responses, with private and CD4 specificities left missing.

CDR1 and CDR2 (germline): LGHDT, YNNKEL (reference sequence). This CDR3 contains 11 residues. Trimming removed 4 bases from V and 3 bases from J, with 4 bases in between. This clonotype was detected only a few times. Its antigen remains unidentified. Unique molecular identifiers were affixed to single, distinct cDNA molecules. TCRdb itself ran the 5' RACE reads through MiXCR, one entry per CDR3 protein. The sample carries tens of thousands of distinct CDR3 sequences, about 15% recorded once. The chain has TRBV3-1 and TRBJ2-7; no firm D call. The sequence derives from an adult who was a healthcare worker with PCR-confirmed SARS-CoV-2 infection or an uninfected control (not recorded which). Here the sequenced sample was whole blood, taken at baseline. CDR3 DNA: TGTGCCAGCAGCCGGAACTACGAGCAGTACTTC. Protein sequence: CASSRNYEQYF.